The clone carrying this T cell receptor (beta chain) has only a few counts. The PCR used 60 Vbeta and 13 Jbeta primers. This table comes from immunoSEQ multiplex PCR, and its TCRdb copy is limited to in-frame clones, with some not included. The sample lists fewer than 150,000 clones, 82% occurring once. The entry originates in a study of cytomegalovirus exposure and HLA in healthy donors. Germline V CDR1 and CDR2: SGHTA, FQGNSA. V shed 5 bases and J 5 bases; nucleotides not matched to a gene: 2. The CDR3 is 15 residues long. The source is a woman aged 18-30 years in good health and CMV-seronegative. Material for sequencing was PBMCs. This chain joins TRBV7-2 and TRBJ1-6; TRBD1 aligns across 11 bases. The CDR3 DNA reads TGTGCCAGCAGCGGACAGGGGGCGGATAATTCACCCCTCCACTTT. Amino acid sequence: CASSGQGADNSPLHF.